This record looks at one T cell receptor beta chain sequence and its context. Its antigen is as yet unknown. The sample originates from a study of T cells in Graves' hyperthyroidism and ophthalmopathy. Over 18 months, lack of ophthalmopathy progression marked Graves' hyperthyroidism as stable. Isolation of PBMCs was performed on about 10 ml fresh peripheral blood. RNA transcripts were the template for amplifying TCR beta CDR3 regions. First-round RT-PCR targeting the TCR CDR3 was performed with the HTBI primer set. Via MiXCR, TCRdb re-called the multiplex PCR reads, giving one row per CDR3 protein. Of approximately 870,000 distinct CDR3 sequences listed, roughly 40% were seen once; the top ten hold approximately 10%. CDR1 is SGHTA, CDR2 FQGNSA, per germline. V was pared by 7 bases and J by 5 bases, with 20 bases between. CDR3 length: 15 amino acids. Notes on the study in general: Blood also contained most expanded thyroid clonotypes above 0.001.

The sequence was obtained from a man between 18 and 35 years old with Graves' hyperthyroidism. The V gene is TRBV7-2, the J gene TRBJ2-5; a possible D gene is TRBD1 (5 bases). Material for sequencing was blood. Here the CDR3 reads CASNSPTAFGETQYF. CDR3 bases: TGTGCCAGCAACTCGCCGACAGCATTTGGGGAGACCCAGTACTTC. The full variable domain, completed using reference TRBV7-2 and TRBJ2-5, is GAGVSQSPSNKVTEKGKDVELRCDPISGHTALYWYRQSLGQGLEFLIYFQGNSAPDKSGLPSDRFSAERTGGSVSTLTIQRTQQEDSAVYLCASNSPTAFGETQYFGPGTRLLVL.